A selection of T cell receptor beta chains follows, all from one sample in a study of cytomegalovirus exposure and HLA in healthy donors. The data were produced by immunoSEQ multiplex PCR, yet TCRdb's version contains in-frame clones alone and is incomplete. The sample records about 220,000 clones, approximately 86% being singletons. The sequenced sample consisted of PBMCs. These receptors came from a woman under 30 in good health and CMV-seronegative. Both conserved end residues are part of each CDR3. The D gene is left open where the match is weak. Where a row states a size, it is once, few, many or the class of an expanded clone; other rows omit it.

J gene: TRBJ2-7
V gene: TRBV27
D gene: .
clone size: .
CDR3 protein: CASRRELGSSYEQYF
CDR3 DNA: TGTGCCAGCAGACGAGAACTCGGGAGCTCCTACGAGCAGTACTTC

J gene: TRBJ2-2
V gene: TRBV6-6
D gene: .
clone size: .
CDR3 protein: CASSPDWPGELFF
CDR3 DNA: TGTGCCAGCAGTCCTGACTGGCCCGGGGAGCTGTTTTTT

J gene: TRBJ2-1
V gene: TRBV6-1
D gene: TRBD2
clone size: .
CDR3 protein: CASSEREWTSGNGRYEQFF
CDR3 DNA: TGTGCCAGCAGTGAAAGGGAGTGGACTAGCGGGAACGGCAGGTATGAGCAGTTCTTC

J gene: TRBJ1-5
V gene: TRBV9
D gene: .
clone size: few
CDR3 protein: CASSVGGSLNQPQHF
CDR3 DNA: TGTGCCAGCAGCGTAGGTGGCAGTTTGAATCAGCCCCAGCATTTT

J gene: TRBJ1-2
V gene: TRBV29-1
D gene: .
clone size: .
CDR3 protein: CSVGVAAQGDGYTF
CDR3 DNA: TGCAGCGTTGGGGTCGCGGCACAGGGAGACGGCTACACCTTC

J gene: TRBJ2-5
V gene: TRBV5-4
D gene: .
clone size: .
CDR3 protein: CASSFVTSQEYF
CDR3 DNA: TGTGCCAGCAGCTTCGTGACCAGTCAGGAGTACTTC

J gene: TRBJ2-7
V gene: TRBV6-6
D gene: TRBD1
clone size: .
CDR3 protein: CASSNKGQGTHEQYF
CDR3 DNA: TGTGCCAGCAGTAACAAGGGACAGGGTACCCACGAGCAGTACTTC

J gene: TRBJ1-2
V gene: TRBV27
D gene: .
clone size: .
CDR3 protein: CASSLSSGPSPNYGYTF
CDR3 DNA: TGTGCCAGCAGTTTATCCTCGGGTCCCAGCCCTAACTATGGCTACACCTTC

J gene: TRBJ2-3
V gene: TRBV4-1
D gene: TRBD2
clone size: once
CDR3 protein: CASSPRGLAGQTDTDTQYF
CDR3 DNA: TGCGCCAGCAGCCCCCGGGGACTAGCCGGGCAAACAGACACAGATACGCAGTATTTT

J gene: TRBJ2-2
V gene: TRBV30
D gene: .
clone size: few
CDR3 protein: CAWNFGYRDSGELFF
CDR3 DNA: TGTGCCTGGAATTTCGGCTACAGGGATTCCGGGGAGCTGTTTTTT

J gene: TRBJ2-6
V gene: TRBV11-2
D gene: .
clone size: .
CDR3 protein: CASSSQGAGANVLTF
CDR3 DNA: TGTGCCAGCAGCTCCCAAGGGGCTGGGGCCAACGTCCTGACTTTC

J gene: TRBJ2-1
V gene: TRBV2
D gene: TRBD2
clone size: .
CDR3 protein: CASRPTSGRQFF
CDR3 DNA: TGTGCCAGCAGGCCAACTAGCGGGCGGCAGTTCTTC

J gene: TRBJ1-1
V gene: TRBV7-9
D gene: .
clone size: .
CDR3 protein: CASSVAEVTEAFF
CDR3 DNA: TGTGCCAGCAGCGTGGCAGAAGTCACTGAAGCTTTCTTT

J gene: TRBJ2-7
V gene: TRBV19
D gene: TRBD2
clone size: .
CDR3 protein: CASSPTSGVSYEQYF
CDR3 DNA: TGTGCCAGTAGTCCTACTAGCGGGGTCTCCTACGAGCAGTACTTC

J gene: TRBJ2-1
V gene: TRBV10-3
D gene: TRBD2
clone size: .
CDR3 protein: CAISDPGLAADNEQFF
CDR3 DNA: TGTGCCATCAGTGACCCAGGACTAGCGGCCGACAATGAGCAGTTCTTC

J gene: TRBJ2-5
V gene: TRBV25-1
D gene: TRBD1
clone size: .
CDR3 protein: CASSTLTGGGETQYF
CDR3 DNA: TGTGCCAGCAGTACCCTGACAGGGGGCGGGGAGACCCAGTACTTC

J gene: TRBJ1-2
V gene: TRBV9
D gene: .
clone size: .
CDR3 protein: CASSGPGVVYGYTF
CDR3 DNA: TGTGCCAGCAGCGGCCCGGGGGTAGTCTATGGCTACACCTTC

J gene: TRBJ2-5
V gene: TRBV11-3
D gene: TRBD1
clone size: .
CDR3 protein: CASSSIGQGAFETQYF
CDR3 DNA: TGTGCCAGCAGCTCTATAGGACAGGGGGCATTTGAGACCCAGTACTTC

J gene: TRBJ2-1
V gene: TRBV2
D gene: .
clone size: .
CDR3 protein: CASRGGSGRGSYNEQFF
CDR3 DNA: TGTGCCAGCAGAGGGGGAAGCGGCCGAGGTTCCTACAATGAGCAGTTCTTC

J gene: TRBJ2-1
V gene: TRBV5-1
D gene: TRBD2
clone size: once
CDR3 protein: CASSTGTSGSEQFF
CDR3 DNA: TGCGCCAGCAGCACCGGGACTAGCGGGAGTGAGCAGTTCTTC

J gene: TRBJ2-7
V gene: TRBV6-6
D gene: .
clone size: once
CDR3 protein: CASSKNRDNSYEQYF
CDR3 DNA: TGTGCCAGCAGTAAAAACCGGGACAACTCCTACGAGCAGTACTTC

J gene: TRBJ2-3
V gene: TRBV6-1
D gene: TRBD1
clone size: .
CDR3 protein: CASSEAQGADTQYF
CDR3 DNA: TGTGCCAGCAGTGAAGCGCAGGGGGCAGATACGCAGTATTTT

J gene: TRBJ1-2
V gene: TRBV27
D gene: TRBD1
clone size: .
CDR3 protein: CASSLTGGYGYTF
CDR3 DNA: TGTGCCAGCAGTTTAACAGGGGGATATGGCTACACCTTC

J gene: TRBJ2-1
V gene: TRBV11-2
D gene: .
clone size: .
CDR3 protein: CASSLDKGAGNEQFF
CDR3 DNA: TGTGCCAGCAGCTTAGATAAGGGCGCGGGCAATGAGCAGTTCTTC

J gene: TRBJ1-1
V gene: TRBV27
D gene: .
clone size: .
CDR3 protein: CASSLYLGGASTEAFF
CDR3 DNA: TGTGCCAGCAGTTTATATTTGGGGGGGGCTTCCACTGAAGCTTTCTTT

J gene: TRBJ2-1
V gene: TRBV30
D gene: .
clone size: .
CDR3 protein: CAWSVLAINEQFF
CDR3 DNA: TGTGCCTGGAGTGTTTTAGCGATCAATGAGCAGTTCTTC

J gene: TRBJ1-4
V gene: TRBV2
D gene: .
clone size: .
CDR3 protein: CASRPIPTNEKLFF
CDR3 DNA: TGTGCCAGCAGGCCTATTCCAACTAATGAAAAACTGTTTTTT

J gene: TRBJ2-1
V gene: TRBV11-3
D gene: TRBD2
clone size: once
CDR3 protein: CASSRGLAGGNEQFF
CDR3 DNA: TGTGCCAGCAGCCGGGGACTAGCGGGAGGTAATGAGCAGTTCTTC

J gene: TRBJ1-4
V gene: TRBV2
D gene: .
clone size: .
CDR3 protein: CASSEIERSNEKLFF
CDR3 DNA: TGTGCCAGCAGTGAAATCGAGAGATCTAATGAAAAACTGTTTTTT

J gene: TRBJ2-7
V gene: TRBV4-1
D gene: TRBD2
clone size: .
CDR3 protein: CASSQESVLAGPSYEQYF
CDR3 DNA: TGCGCCAGCAGCCAAGAGTCGGTACTAGCGGGACCTTCCTACGAGCAGTACTTC

J gene: TRBJ1-1
V gene: TRBV27
D gene: TRBD1
clone size: .
CDR3 protein: CASSLRGGDGTEAFF
CDR3 DNA: TGTGCCAGCAGTTTAAGAGGGGGCGACGGCACTGAAGCTTTCTTT

J gene: TRBJ2-7
V gene: TRBV4-1
D gene: .
clone size: .
CDR3 protein: CASSLTGTGDSYEQYF
CDR3 DNA: TGCGCCAGCAGCCTCACCGGGACGGGGGACTCCTACGAGCAGTACTTC

J gene: TRBJ2-5
V gene: TRBV29-1
D gene: .
clone size: .
CDR3 protein: CSAEGDLRETQYF
CDR3 DNA: TGCAGCGCGGAAGGGGACTTGAGGGAGACCCAGTACTTC

J gene: TRBJ2-5
V gene: TRBV7-2
D gene: .
clone size: once
CDR3 protein: CASSLVQGETQYF
CDR3 DNA: TGTGCCAGCAGCTTAGTCCAGGGGGAGACCCAGTACTTC

J gene: TRBJ2-1
V gene: TRBV9
D gene: TRBD2
clone size: .
CDR3 protein: CASSVAQTSGRVYNEQFF
CDR3 DNA: TGTGCCAGCAGCGTAGCTCAGACTAGCGGGAGAGTCTACAATGAGCAGTTCTTC

J gene: TRBJ1-2
V gene: TRBV27
D gene: TRBD1
clone size: once
CDR3 protein: CASSWLGGQDGYTF
CDR3 DNA: TGTGCCAGCAGTTGGTTAGGGGGCCAAGATGGCTACACCTTC

J gene: TRBJ1-1
V gene: TRBV5-1
D gene: .
clone size: .
CDR3 protein: CASSDPGGGTEAFF
CDR3 DNA: TGCGCCAGCAGCGACCCCGGGGGGGGTACTGAAGCTTTCTTT

J gene: TRBJ2-5
V gene: TRBV5-1
D gene: TRBD2
clone size: .
CDR3 protein: CASGPTSVFQETQYF
CDR3 DNA: TGCGCCAGCGGGCCGACTAGCGTCTTCCAAGAGACCCAGTACTTC

J gene: TRBJ1-1
V gene: TRBV7-8
D gene: .
clone size: .
CDR3 protein: CASTQTENTEAFF
CDR3 DNA: TGTGCCAGCACCCAGACAGAGAACACTGAAGCTTTCTTT

J gene: TRBJ2-5
V gene: TRBV11-2
D gene: TRBD1
clone size: .
CDR3 protein: CASSFRGQKQETQYF
CDR3 DNA: TGTGCCAGCAGTTTTAGGGGACAGAAACAAGAGACCCAGTACTTC

J gene: TRBJ1-2
V gene: TRBV19
D gene: .
clone size: .
CDR3 protein: CASSIAGTLRGYGYTF
CDR3 DNA: TGTGCCAGTAGTATAGCCGGAACCTTAAGAGGCTATGGCTACACCTTC

J gene: TRBJ1-1
V gene: TRBV7-9
D gene: .
clone size: .
CDR3 protein: CASRGAVNTEAFF
CDR3 DNA: TGTGCCAGCAGGGGAGCGGTGAACACTGAAGCTTTCTTT

J gene: TRBJ1-1
V gene: TRBV28
D gene: .
clone size: .
CDR3 protein: CASSPLRGRGTEAFF
CDR3 DNA: TGTGCCAGCAGTCCTTTGCGAGGTCGGGGCACTGAAGCTTTCTTT

J gene: TRBJ2-3
V gene: TRBV30
D gene: TRBD2
clone size: .
CDR3 protein: CAWSGTPAGALTQYF
CDR3 DNA: TGTGCCTGGAGTGGGACGCCGGCGGGAGCGCTTACGCAGTATTTT

J gene: TRBJ2-3
V gene: TRBV6-6
D gene: .
clone size: .
CDR3 protein: CASSVPGVIPGNTQYF
CDR3 DNA: TGTGCCAGCAGTGTACCGGGAGTCATTCCTGGGAATACGCAGTATTTT

J gene: TRBJ2-7
V gene: TRBV19
D gene: TRBD2
clone size: .
CDR3 protein: CASSREGRYEQYF
CDR3 DNA: TGTGCCAGTAGTCGGGAGGGTAGGTACGAGCAGTACTTC